These 5 T cell receptor beta chains were sequenced from one sample in a study of T cell clonotyping in hematopoietic cell transplantation. Time point denoted: recipient sample about 28 days before transplant, after cytoreduction. Repertoires were generated with immunoSEQ multiplex PCR, while TCRdb's copy carries only in-frame clones and drops some. The data hold some 50,000 clones, with roughly 80% observed a single time. This material consisted of peripheral blood mononuclear cells, taken before stem cell transplant. These receptors all come from a man between 60 and 75 years old with myelodysplastic syndrome. Some clones in this sample may be carry-over from other donors' samples.

This clone was observed a handful of times. The V gene is TRBV27, the J gene TRBJ1-6; 9 bases are shared with TRBD1. In germline, CDR1 is MNHEY, CDR2 SMNVEV (reference sequence). V lost 5 bases to trimming and J lost 7 bases; unmatched junction nucleotides: 6. This CDR3 has 15 residues. DNA for the CDR3: TGTGCCAGCAGTCTGACCGGGACAGGGAATTCACCCCTCCACTTT. As protein: CASSLTGTGNSPLHF.

This rearrangement joins TRBV6-6 to TRBJ1-3; no definite D call. CDR3 length: 14 residues. V shed 0 bases and J shed 1 base, with 4 bases lying between them. Germline CDR1 and CDR2: MNHNY and SVGAGI (reference sequence). The CDR3 sequence is CASSYSGSGNTIYF. CDR3 DNA sequence: TGTGCCAGCAGTTACTCGGGATCTGGAAACACCATATATTTT.

The chain couples TRBV5-6 to TRBJ1-1, with D perhaps TRBD1 (6 bases). In germline, CDR1 is SGHDT, CDR2 YYEEEE. V lost 2 bases and J lost 0, with 8 bases in between. The CDR3 runs 14 residues. In nucleotides, the CDR3 is TGTGCCAGCAGCTTTGGACAGCTGAACACTGAAGCTTTCTTT. The encoded protein is CASSFGQLNTEAFF. Drawing the rest from reference TRBV5-6 and TRBJ1-1, the complete variable domain is DAGVTQSPTHLIKTRGQQVTLRCSPKSGHDTVSWYQQALGQGPQFIFQYYEEEERQRGNFPDRFSGHQFPNYSSELNVNALLLGDSALYLCASSFGQLNTEAFFGQGTRLTVV.

The chain couples TRBV11-2 to TRBJ1-1; D unclear. Trimming took 1 base from V and 5 from J, leaving 5 bases between them. The CDR3 totals 12 residues. Germline V CDR1 and CDR2: SGHAT, FQNNGV. The CDR3 is CASSLAGTEAFF. CDR3 DNA sequence: TGTGCCAGCAGCTTAGCTGGTACTGAAGCTTTCTTT. Full variable domain (outside the CDR3, taken from reference TRBV11-2 and TRBJ1-1): EAGVAQSPRYKIIEKRQSVAFWCNPISGHATLYWYQQILGQGPKLLIQFQNNGVVDDSQLPKDRFSAERLKGVDSTLKIQPAKLEDSAVYLCASSLAGTEAFFGQGTRLTVV.

The genes are TRBV6-5 and TRBJ2-7, with 10 bases identical to TRBD1. The CDR3 contains 15 residues. Germline CDR1 and CDR2: MNHEY and SVGAGI. J lost 6 bases, V lost 6 bases, and 11 bases had no gene match. The CDR3 loop is CASSFYGTGAGEQYF. The DNA of the CDR3 is TGTGCCAGCAGCTTCTACGGGACAGGGGCTGGCGAGCAGTACTTC.